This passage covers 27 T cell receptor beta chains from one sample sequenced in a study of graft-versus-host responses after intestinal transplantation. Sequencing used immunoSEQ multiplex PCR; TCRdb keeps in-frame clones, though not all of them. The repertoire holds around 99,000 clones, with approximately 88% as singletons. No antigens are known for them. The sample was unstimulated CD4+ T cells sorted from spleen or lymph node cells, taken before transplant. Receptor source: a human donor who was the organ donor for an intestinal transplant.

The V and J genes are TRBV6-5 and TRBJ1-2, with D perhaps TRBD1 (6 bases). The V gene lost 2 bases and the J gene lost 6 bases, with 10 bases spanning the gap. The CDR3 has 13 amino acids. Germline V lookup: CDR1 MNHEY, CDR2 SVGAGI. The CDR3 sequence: CASSYRGLHGYTF. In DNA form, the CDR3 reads TGTGCCAGCAGTTACAGGGGGTTACATGGCTACACCTTC.

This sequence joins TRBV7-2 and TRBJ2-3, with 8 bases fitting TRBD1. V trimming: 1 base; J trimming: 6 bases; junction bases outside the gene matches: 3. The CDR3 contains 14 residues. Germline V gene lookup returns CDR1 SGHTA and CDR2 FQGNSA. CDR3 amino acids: CASSLEDRVDTQYF. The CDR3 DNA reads TGTGCCAGCAGCTTAGAGGACAGGGTGGATACGCAGTATTTT.

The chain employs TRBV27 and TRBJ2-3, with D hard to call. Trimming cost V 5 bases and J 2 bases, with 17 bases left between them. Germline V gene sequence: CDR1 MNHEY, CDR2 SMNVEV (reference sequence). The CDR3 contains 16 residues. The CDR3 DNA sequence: TGTGCCAGCAGTCCCCCCCGTGTGGCACCCACAGATACGCAGTATTTT. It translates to CASSPPRVAPTDTQYF.

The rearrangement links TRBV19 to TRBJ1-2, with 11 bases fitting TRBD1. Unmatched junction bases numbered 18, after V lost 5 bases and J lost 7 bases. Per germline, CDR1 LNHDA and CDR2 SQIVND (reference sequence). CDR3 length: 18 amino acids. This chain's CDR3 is CASSPRLPADRGQVGYTF. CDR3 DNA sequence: TGTGCCAGTAGTCCTCGACTACCCGCGGACAGGGGGCAAGTTGGCTACACCTTC. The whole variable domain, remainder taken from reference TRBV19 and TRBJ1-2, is DGGITQSPKYLFRKEGQNVTLSCEQNLNHDAMYWYRQDPGQGLRLIYYSQIVNDFQKGDIAEGYSVSREKKESFPLTVTSAQKNPTAFYLCASSPRLPADRGQVGYTFGSGTRLTVV.

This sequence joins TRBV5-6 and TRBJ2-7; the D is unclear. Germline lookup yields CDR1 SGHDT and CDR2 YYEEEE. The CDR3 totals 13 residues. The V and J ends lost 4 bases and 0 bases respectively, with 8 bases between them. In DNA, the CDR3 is TGTGCCAGCAGCGGTCTTAGCTCCTACGAGCAGTACTTC. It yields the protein CASSGLSSYEQYF.

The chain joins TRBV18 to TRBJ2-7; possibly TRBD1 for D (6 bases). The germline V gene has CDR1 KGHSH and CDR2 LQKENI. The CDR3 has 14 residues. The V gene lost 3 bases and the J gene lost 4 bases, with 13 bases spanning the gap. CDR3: CASSPRDTFYEQYF. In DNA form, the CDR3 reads TGTGCCAGCTCACCCCGGGACACTTTTTACGAGCAGTACTTC. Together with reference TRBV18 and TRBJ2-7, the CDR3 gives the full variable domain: NAGVMQNPRHLVRRRGQEARLRCSPMKGHSHVYWYRQLPEEGLKFMVYLQKENIIDESGMPKERFSAEFPKEGPSILRIQQVVRGDSAAYFCASSPRDTFYEQYFGPGTRLTVT.

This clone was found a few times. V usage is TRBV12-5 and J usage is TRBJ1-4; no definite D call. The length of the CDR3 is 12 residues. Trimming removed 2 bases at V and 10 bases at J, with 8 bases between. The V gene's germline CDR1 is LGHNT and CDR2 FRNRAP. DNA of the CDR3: TGTGCTAGTGGTTTGTTTGAGACAAAACTGTTTTTT. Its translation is CASGLFETKLFF.

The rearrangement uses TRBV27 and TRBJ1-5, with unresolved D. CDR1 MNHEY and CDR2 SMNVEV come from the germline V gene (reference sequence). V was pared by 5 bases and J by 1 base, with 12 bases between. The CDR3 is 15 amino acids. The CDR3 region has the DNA TGTGCCAGCAGTCCGGACCCTCTAAGCAATCAGCCCCAGCATTTT. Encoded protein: CASSPDPLSNQPQHF.

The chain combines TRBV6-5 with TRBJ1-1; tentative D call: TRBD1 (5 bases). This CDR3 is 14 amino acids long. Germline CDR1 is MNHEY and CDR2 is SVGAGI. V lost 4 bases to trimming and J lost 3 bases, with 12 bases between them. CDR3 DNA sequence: TGTGCCAGCAGTTTGAACAGGAGATACACTGAAGCTTTCTTT. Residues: CASSLNRRYTEAFF.

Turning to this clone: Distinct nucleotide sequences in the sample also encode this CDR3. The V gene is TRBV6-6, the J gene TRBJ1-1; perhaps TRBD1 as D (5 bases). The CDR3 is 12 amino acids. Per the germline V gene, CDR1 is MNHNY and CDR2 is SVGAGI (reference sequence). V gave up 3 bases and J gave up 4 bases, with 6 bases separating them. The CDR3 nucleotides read TGTGCCAGCAGTTATGGGGGCACTGAAGCTTTCTTT. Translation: CASSYGGTEAFF.

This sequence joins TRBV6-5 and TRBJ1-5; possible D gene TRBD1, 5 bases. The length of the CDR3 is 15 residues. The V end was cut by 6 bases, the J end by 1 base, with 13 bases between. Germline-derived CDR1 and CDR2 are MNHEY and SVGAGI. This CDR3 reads CASRNWDGSNQPQHF. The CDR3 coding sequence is TGTGCCAGCAGGAACTGGGACGGAAGCAATCAGCCCCAGCATTTT.

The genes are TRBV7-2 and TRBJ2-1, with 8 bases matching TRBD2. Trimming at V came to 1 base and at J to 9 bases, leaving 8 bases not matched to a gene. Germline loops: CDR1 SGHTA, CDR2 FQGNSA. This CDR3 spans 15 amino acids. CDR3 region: CASSLGTSGTSEQFF. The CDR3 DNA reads TGTGCCAGCAGCTTAGGTACTAGCGGTACGAGTGAGCAGTTCTTC.

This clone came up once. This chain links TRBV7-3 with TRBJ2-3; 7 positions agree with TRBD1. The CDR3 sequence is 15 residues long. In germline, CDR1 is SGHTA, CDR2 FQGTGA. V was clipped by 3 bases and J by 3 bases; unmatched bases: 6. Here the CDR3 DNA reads TGTGCCAGCAGCTTGACAAAGGACAGGACAGATACGCAGTATTTT. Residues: CASSLTKDRTDTQYF.

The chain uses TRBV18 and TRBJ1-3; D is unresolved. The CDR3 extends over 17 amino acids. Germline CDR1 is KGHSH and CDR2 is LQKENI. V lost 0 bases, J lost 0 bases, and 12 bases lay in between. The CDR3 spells CASSPPTAPSSGNTIYF. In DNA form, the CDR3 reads TGTGCCAGCTCACCACCGACTGCTCCGAGCTCTGGAAACACCATATATTTT.

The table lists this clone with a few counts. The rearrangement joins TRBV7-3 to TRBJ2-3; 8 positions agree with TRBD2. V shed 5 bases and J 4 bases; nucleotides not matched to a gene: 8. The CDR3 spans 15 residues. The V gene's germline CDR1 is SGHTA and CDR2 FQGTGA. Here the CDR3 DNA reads TGTGCCAGCAGCCTGGCGGGGGGAAGGTCAGATACGCAGTATTTT. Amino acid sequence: CASSLAGGRSDTQYF.

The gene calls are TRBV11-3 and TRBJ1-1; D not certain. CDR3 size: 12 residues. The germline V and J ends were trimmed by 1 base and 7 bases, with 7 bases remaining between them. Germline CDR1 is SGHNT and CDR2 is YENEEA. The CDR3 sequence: CASSLGRIEAFF. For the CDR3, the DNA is TGTGCCAGCAGCTTAGGCAGGATTGAAGCTTTCTTT.

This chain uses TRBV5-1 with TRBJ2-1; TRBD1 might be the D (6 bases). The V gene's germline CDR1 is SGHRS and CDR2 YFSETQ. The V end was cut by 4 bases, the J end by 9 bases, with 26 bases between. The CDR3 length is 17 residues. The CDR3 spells CASSDNIQGLSRSEQFF. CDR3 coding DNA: TGCGCCAGCAGCGACAATATACAGGGTCTGTCGAGAAGTGAGCAGTTCTTC.

The CDR3 spells CASKRADNEQFF. DNA for the CDR3: TGTGCCAGCAAGAGGGCGGACAATGAGCAGTTCTTC. The rearrangement links TRBV7-9 to TRBJ2-1, with a possible D match to TRBD2 (5 bases). Trimming left V 7 bases short and J 5 bases short, with 9 bases between. This CDR3 is built from 12 residues. CDR1 SEHNR and CDR2 FQNEAQ come from the germline V gene (reference sequence).

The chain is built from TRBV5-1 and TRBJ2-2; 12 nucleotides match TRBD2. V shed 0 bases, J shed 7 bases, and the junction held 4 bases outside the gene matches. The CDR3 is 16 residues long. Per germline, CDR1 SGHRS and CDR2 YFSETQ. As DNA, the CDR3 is TGCGCCAGCAGCTTGGGACTAGCGGGAGTGATCGGGGAGCTGTTTTTT. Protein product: CASSLGLAGVIGELFF.

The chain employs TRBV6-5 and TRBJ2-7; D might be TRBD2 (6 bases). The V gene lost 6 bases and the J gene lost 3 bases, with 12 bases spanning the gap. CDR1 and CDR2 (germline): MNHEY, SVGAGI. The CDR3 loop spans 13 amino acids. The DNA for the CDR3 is TGTGCCAGCAGCGCCCCGGGACTCTACGAGCAGTACTTC. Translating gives CASSAPGLYEQYF.

The CDR3 region is CSGSGGTDTQYF. The CDR3 DNA follows: TGCAGCGGAAGCGGGGGGACAGATACGCAGTATTTT. This chain joins TRBV29-1 and TRBJ2-3; TRBD2 matches 9 bases. Trimming cost V 7 bases and J 3 bases; bases outside gene matches: 2. This CDR3 has 12 amino acids. In germline, CDR1 is SQVTM, CDR2 ANQGSEA.

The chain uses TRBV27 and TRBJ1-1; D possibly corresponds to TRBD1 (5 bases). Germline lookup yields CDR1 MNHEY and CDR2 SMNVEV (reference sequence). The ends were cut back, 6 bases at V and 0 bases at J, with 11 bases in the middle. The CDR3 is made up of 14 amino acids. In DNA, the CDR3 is TGTGCCAGCAGCCATCGACAGATGAACACTGAAGCTTTCTTT. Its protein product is CASSHRQMNTEAFF.

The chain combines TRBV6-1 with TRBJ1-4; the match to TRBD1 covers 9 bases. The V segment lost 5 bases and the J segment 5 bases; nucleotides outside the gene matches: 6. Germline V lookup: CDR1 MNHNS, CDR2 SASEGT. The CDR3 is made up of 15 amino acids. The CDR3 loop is CASSSKTGGNEKLFF. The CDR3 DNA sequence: TGTGCCAGCAGTTCCAAGACAGGGGGGAATGAAAAACTGTTTTTT.

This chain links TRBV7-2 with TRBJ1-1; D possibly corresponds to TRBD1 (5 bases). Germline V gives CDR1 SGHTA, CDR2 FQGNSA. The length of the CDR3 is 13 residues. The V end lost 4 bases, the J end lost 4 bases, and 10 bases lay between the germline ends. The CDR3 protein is CASSYQGTTEAFF. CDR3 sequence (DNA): TGTGCCAGCAGCTACCAGGGTACCACTGAAGCTTTCTTT. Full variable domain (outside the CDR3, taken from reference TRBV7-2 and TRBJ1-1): GAGVSQSPSNKVTEKGKDVELRCDPISGHTALYWYRQSLGQGLEFLIYFQGNSAPDKSGLPSDRFSAERTGGSVSTLTIQRTQQEDSAVYLCASSYQGTTEAFFGQGTRLTVV.

The CDR3 loop is CASSPDRGNTGELFF. The CDR3, as DNA: TGTGCCAGCAGCCCGGACAGGGGGAACACCGGGGAGCTGTTTTTT. The chain links TRBV6-5 to TRBJ2-2; 9 nucleotides align to TRBD1. Trimming cost V 6 bases and J 1 base; bases outside gene matches: 3. The CDR3 contains 15 residues. Germline V gene data show CDR1 as MNHEY and CDR2 as SVGAGI.

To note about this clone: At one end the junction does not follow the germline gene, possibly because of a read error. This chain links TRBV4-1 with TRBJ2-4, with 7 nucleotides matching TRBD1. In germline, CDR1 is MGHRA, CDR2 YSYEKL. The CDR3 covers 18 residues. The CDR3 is CASSQGTQGSLAKNIQCF. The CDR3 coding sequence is TGCGCCAGCAGCCAAGGTACACAGGGGAGTTTAGCCAAAAACATTCAGTGCTTC.

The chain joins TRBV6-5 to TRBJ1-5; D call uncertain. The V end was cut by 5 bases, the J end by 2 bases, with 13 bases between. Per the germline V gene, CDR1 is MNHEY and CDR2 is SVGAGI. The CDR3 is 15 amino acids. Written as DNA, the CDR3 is TGTGCCAGCAGTGGGGAGGCCAGAGGCAATCAGCCCCAGCATTTT. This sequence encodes CASSGEARGNQPQHF.